One and the same sample provided the 17 T cell receptor beta chains below, sequenced in a study of T cells in Graves' hyperthyroidism and ophthalmopathy. TCR beta CDR3 regions were amplified from RNA transcripts. With the HTBI primer set, the TCR CDR3 went through a first round of RT-PCR. TCRdb fed the multiplex PCR reads into MiXCR, producing one record per CDR3 protein. The sample comprises 280,000 or so distinct CDR3 sequences, 12% to 15% of which are singletons, and roughly 31% rests with the top ten. Sequencing used blood. Receptors were obtained from a woman aged 50 to 65 with Graves' hyperthyroidism that later progressed to Graves' ophthalmopathy.

This clonotype was counted at least ten times. The V call is TRBV7-8, the J call TRBJ2-5; perhaps TRBD1 as D (6 bases). The CDR3 has 16 amino acids. Germline lookup yields CDR1 SGHVS and CDR2 FQNEAQ. The ends were cut back, 3 bases at V and 10 bases at J, with 24 bases in the middle. The CDR3 protein is CASSFSGTRTGVDQYF. As DNA, the CDR3 is TGTGCCAGCAGCTTTTCCGGGACACGGACCGGGGTAGACCAGTACTTC.

This clonotype was seen repeatedly, ten times or more. The V and J genes are TRBV28 and TRBJ2-5; D remains unclear. This CDR3 spans 11 amino acids. CDR1 MDHEN and CDR2 SYDVKM come from the germline V gene. V shed 8 bases and J shed 5 bases, with 9 bases lying between them. CDR3 coding DNA: TGTGCCAGCCAGATGGGTGAGACCCAGTACTTC. As protein: CASQMGETQYF.

This clonotype was counted only a few times. The chain has TRBV5-4 and TRBJ2-1; D gene uncertain. Trimming pared 0 bases from V and 10 bases from J, leaving 5 bases between. This CDR3 comprises 11 residues. In germline, CDR1 is SGHNT, CDR2 YYREEE (reference sequence). For the CDR3, the DNA is TGTGCCAGCAGCTTGGTTGAGGAGCAGTTCTTC. Protein: CASSLVEEQFF.

This clonotype was recorded at least ten times. V usage is TRBV28 and J usage is TRBJ2-1, with 9 bases fitting TRBD2. V dropped 5 bases and J dropped 6; count of bases not matched to a gene: 11. Per germline, CDR1 MDHEN and CDR2 SYDVKM. The CDR3 spans 16 residues. The CDR3 loop reads CASSPVGLAGPNEQFF. The CDR3 DNA reads as TGTGCCAGCAGTCCAGTAGGCCTAGCGGGACCCAATGAGCAGTTCTTC.

The chain recombines TRBV7-8 with TRBJ1-4; 8 bases map to TRBD1. From germline, CDR1 is SGHVS and CDR2 FQNEAQ. This CDR3 is 16 amino acids long. Trimming removed 5 bases from V and 3 bases from J; junction bases left unmatched: 8. CDR3 protein: CASSRPSGQANEKLFF. CDR3 bases: TGTGCCAGCAGCCGGCCCTCGGGACAGGCTAATGAAAAACTGTTTTTT.

This clonotype appeared many times. The genes are TRBV12-3 or TRBV12-4 and TRBJ1-5; 7 bases line up with TRBD1. The CDR3 is 15 residues long. V shed 6 bases and J 7 bases; nucleotides not matched to a gene: 12. CDR3 DNA sequence: TGTGCCAGCAGCACCAGGGGAGGGGGCCCCCAGCCCCAGCATTTT. Translation: CASSTRGGGPQPQHF.

This clonotype was picked up a small number of times. The chain couples TRBV4-1 to TRBJ2-3, with D possibly TRBD1 on 6 matching bases. Germline V gives CDR1 MGHRA, CDR2 YSYEKL. The CDR3 has 17 residues. Deletions cut 2 bases from V and 0 bases from J, with 15 bases between. CDR3 region: CASSQLPLGTSTDTQYF. CDR3 DNA: TGCGCCAGCAGCCAACTCCCCCTCGGGACAAGCACAGATACGCAGTATTTT.

The J gene is TRBJ2-4, the V gene TRBV10-2; TRBD2 aligns across 7 bases. Trimming took 3 bases from V and 6 from J; bases not matched to a gene: 14. The CDR3 covers 17 residues. Germline V gene data show CDR1 as WSHSY and CDR2 as SAAADI. The CDR3 is CASSDPLRRELLNIQYF. The CDR3 DNA reads as TGCGCCAGCAGTGACCCCCTCCGGCGGGAGTTATTAAACATTCAGTACTTC.

This clonotype appeared many times. The chain combines TRBV18 with TRBJ1-5; a weak D match, TRBD1 (5 bases). Per germline, CDR1 KGHSH and CDR2 LQKENI. The ends were cut back, 3 bases at V and 0 bases at J, with 12 bases in the middle. CDR3 length: 16 amino acids. The CDR3 bases are TGTGCCAGCTCACCCTTAGGGGTGGTTAGCAATCAGCCCCAGCATTTT. Protein sequence: CASSPLGVVSNQPQHF.

At least ten counts were recorded for this clonotype. This rearrangement joins TRBV20-1 to TRBJ1-2, with D possibly being TRBD1 (6 bases). The V end was cut by 3 bases, the J end by 2 bases, with 10 bases between. The germline V gene encodes CDR1 DFQATT and CDR2 SNEGSKA (reference sequence). This CDR3 comprises 13 residues. The CDR3 nucleotides are TGCAGTGCTAGGACAGGCGTCAACTATGGCTACACCTTC. Translating gives CSARTGVNYGYTF.

This clonotype was counted only a few times. This chain joins TRBV4-2 and TRBJ2-7; TRBD2 aligns across 7 bases. CDR1 and CDR2 (germline): LGHNA, YNFKEQ. V shed 0 bases and J 2 bases; nucleotides not matched to a gene: 7. This CDR3 spans 16 amino acids. The CDR3 sequence is CASSQDPTSAAYEQYF. The DNA of the CDR3 is TGTGCCAGCAGCCAAGATCCCACTAGCGCAGCCTACGAGCAGTACTTC.

This clonotype was counted at least ten times. The CDR3, as DNA: TGTGCCAGCAACAGACTAGCGGGGGCCACAGATACGCAGTATTTT. It encodes CASNRLAGATDTQYF. The rearrangement uses TRBV7-8 and TRBJ2-3; 12 bases align to TRBD2. CDR1 SGHVS and CDR2 FQNEAQ come from the germline V gene. The CDR3 sequence is 15 residues long. Trimming took 7 bases from V and 2 from J; bases not matched to a gene: 4.

This chain links TRBV20-1 with TRBJ1-1; TRBD1 matches at 11 bases. The CDR3 has 13 residues. Per the germline V gene, CDR1 is DFQATT and CDR2 is SNEGSKA (reference sequence). The trim removed 6 bases at V and 8 bases at J, leaving 8 bases unmatched. The CDR3 sequence: CSAKDRGLTEAFF. In DNA form, the CDR3 reads TGCAGTGCCAAGGACAGGGGGCTTACCGAAGCTTTCTTT.

This clonotype came up a few times. Since a much larger clone is just one base distant, this may be a read error. The chain has TRBV30 and TRBJ2-7; TRBD2 matches at 9 bases. Germline V gene sequence: CDR1 GTSNPN, CDR2 SVGIG (reference sequence). The CDR3 extends over 15 amino acids. V was clipped by 0 bases and J by 9 bases; unmatched bases: 12. CDR3 region: CAWSVVPSGTRGQYF. CDR3 nucleotides: TGTGCCTGGAGTGTAGTACCTAGCGGGACGCGCGGGCAGTACTTC. Full variable domain (remainder filled in from reference TRBV30 and TRBJ2-7): SQTIHQWPATLVQPVGSPLSLECTVEGTSNPNLYWYRQAAGRGLQLLFYSVGIGQISSEVPQNLSASRPQDRQFILSSKKLLLSDSGFYLCAWSVVPSGTRGQYFGPGTRLTVT.

In regard to this clonotype: A read error is possible here, since a much larger clone lies one base away. The V gene is TRBV7-9, the J gene TRBJ1-2; no firm D call. This CDR3 is built from 13 residues. Deletions cut 3 bases from V and 12 bases from J, with 17 bases between. Germline V gives CDR1 SEHNR, CDR2 FQNEAQ (reference sequence). Here the CDR3 DNA reads TGTGCCAGCAGCTTTCCGCAGGAACTCGGCCACACCTTC. This translates into CASSFPQELGHTF.

This chain links TRBV28 with TRBJ2-7; 10 nucleotides match TRBD1. The CDR3 has 15 amino acids. The V segment lost 6 bases and the J segment 3 bases; nucleotides outside the gene matches: 8. Germline lookup yields CDR1 MDHEN and CDR2 SYDVKM. The CDR3 region is CASSQFRDRGYEQYF. The CDR3 nucleotides read TGTGCCAGCAGCCAATTTCGGGACAGGGGCTACGAGCAGTACTTC.

The chain uses TRBV20-1 and TRBJ1-4; a possible D gene is TRBD1 (6 bases). CDR1 is DFQATT and CDR2 is SNEGSKA in the germline V gene (reference sequence). V lost 3 bases, J lost 3 bases, and 8 bases lay in between. This CDR3 is built from 13 residues. CDR3 protein: CSARTGSNEKLFF. Here the CDR3 DNA reads TGCAGTGCTAGGACAGGATCTAATGAAAAACTGTTTTTT.